The 27 T cell receptor beta chains reported below all come from one sample, sequenced in a study of cytomegalovirus exposure and HLA in healthy donors (TCRdb year 2017). Library creation used the immunoSEQ multiplex PCR assay. A mixture of 60 forward primers for TCR Vbeta segments and 13 reverse primers for TCR Jbeta segments was used in the multiplex PCR. TCRdb mirrors the immuneACCESS table, restricted to in-frame sequences. Some clones are absent from its copies; in checked studies, under half trace to an unresolved V gene, and the reason for the others is unknown. For this sample the table gives 170,000 or so clones, of which around 82% were detected only once. Roughly an eighth of the sample goes to the ten largest clones. Sequencing used PBMCs. All receptors come from a woman between 45 and 65 years old in good health and CMV-seropositive.

V usage is TRBV9 and J usage is TRBJ2-5; 12 bases are a match to TRBD2. The CDR3 is 16 residues long. In germline, CDR1 is SGDLS, CDR2 YYNGEE. V shed 3 bases, J shed 5 bases, and the junction held 8 bases outside the gene matches. The CDR3 DNA reads as TGTGCCAGCAGCGCGTCCGGGACTAGCGGGCGGGAGACCCAGTACTTC. Its translation: CASSASGTSGRETQYF. The full variable domain, with the rest looked up from reference TRBV9 and TRBJ2-5, is DSGVTQTPKHLITATGQRVTLRCSPRSGDLSVYWYQQSLDQGLQFLIQYYNGEERAKGNILERFSAQQFPDLHSELNLSSLELGDSALYFCASSASGTSGRETQYFGPGTRLLVL.

V gene TRBV19 combines with J gene TRBJ2-2; D is ambiguous. The V gene lost 6 bases and the J gene lost 4 bases, with 12 bases spanning the gap. There are 14 residues in the CDR3. Germline V CDR1 and CDR2: LNHDA, SQIVND (reference sequence). The CDR3 region is CASRNWRGTGELFF. As DNA, the CDR3 is TGTGCCAGTAGGAACTGGCGAGGCACCGGGGAGCTGTTTTTT. The full variable domain, in which reference TRBV19 and TRBJ2-2 provide the parts outside the CDR3, is DGGITQSPKYLFRKEGQNVTLSCEQNLNHDAMYWYRQDPGQGLRLIYYSQIVNDFQKGDIAEGYSVSREKKESFPLTVTSAQKNPTAFYLCASRNWRGTGELFFGEGSRLTVL.

This chain links TRBV15 with TRBJ1-5, with 7 nucleotides matching TRBD1. V dropped 1 base and J dropped 0; count of bases not matched to a gene: 6. Looked up from germline, CDR1 is LNHNV and CDR2 is YYDKDF (reference sequence). The CDR3 sequence is 17 residues long. This CDR3 is CATSRGIRDSSNQPQHF. CDR3 DNA sequence: TGTGCCACCAGCAGAGGCATCCGGGACAGTAGCAATCAGCCCCAGCATTTT.

A few counts support this clone. The CDR3 DNA sequence: TGTGCCAGCAGCTCTCCGACGAGGGAATCGTCGGGCTACACCTTC. Protein: CASSSPTRESSGYTF. The chain is built from TRBV7-9 and TRBJ1-2; no firm D call. This CDR3 is 15 amino acids long. Trimming cost V 4 bases and J 8 bases, with 20 bases left between them. The V gene's germline CDR1 is SEHNR and CDR2 FQNEAQ (reference sequence).

Concerning this clone itself: Other DNA sequences in the sample encode the same CDR3. The J gene is TRBJ2-3, the V gene TRBV9; D call uncertain. Germline loops: CDR1 SGDLS, CDR2 YYNGEE. The CDR3 runs 15 residues. Trimming removed 0 bases from V and 0 bases from J, with 8 bases in between. CDR3 loop: CASSVAGSSTDTQYF. CDR3 nucleotides: TGTGCCAGCAGCGTAGCGGGTTCTAGCACAGATACGCAGTATTTT.

CDR3 sequence reads: CASSLELLQGNSPLHF. The CDR3, as DNA: TGCGCCAGCAGCTTGGAGCTCTTGCAGGGGAATTCACCCCTCCACTTT. This chain joins TRBV5-1 and TRBJ1-6; TRBD1 is a possible D gene (6 bases). CDR1 is SGHRS and CDR2 is YFSETQ in the germline V gene. There are 16 residues in the CDR3. Trimming removed 0 bases from V and 7 bases from J, with 14 bases in between.

The V and J genes are TRBV27 and TRBJ1-6, with 9 bases lining up with TRBD1. CDR3 size: 14 residues. The V segment lost 6 bases and the J segment 7 bases; nucleotides outside the gene matches: 4. Germline V CDR1 and CDR2: MNHEY, SMNVEV (reference sequence). CDR3 sequence reads: CASSTGTGNSPLHF. The DNA of the CDR3 is TGTGCCAGCAGCACCGGGACAGGGAATTCACCCCTCCACTTT.

This clone was detected only once. The CDR3, as DNA: TGTGCCAGTAGTACCTATCTGGGGGCCCCTGGGGCCAACGTCCTGACTTTC. The encoded protein is CASSTYLGAPGANVLTF. The rearrangement joins TRBV19 to TRBJ2-6; maybe TRBD1 (6 bases). The germline V gene encodes CDR1 LNHDA and CDR2 SQIVND (reference sequence). Trimming took off 4 bases at V and 2 bases at J, with 15 bases between the two ends. The CDR3 spans 17 residues. The whole variable domain, filled in from reference TRBV19 and TRBJ2-6, reads DGGITQSPKYLFRKEGQNVTLSCEQNLNHDAMYWYRQDPGQGLRLIYYSQIVNDFQKGDIAEGYSVSREKKESFPLTVTSAQKNPTAFYLCASSTYLGAPGANVLTFGAGSRLTVL.

V gene TRBV19 combines with J gene TRBJ1-2; perhaps TRBD1 as D (5 bases). The CDR3 length is 16 residues. Trimming cost V 5 bases and J 8 bases, with 24 bases left between them. In germline, CDR1 is LNHDA, CDR2 SQIVND (reference sequence). The CDR3 region has the DNA TGTGCCAGTAGTCCGCTGATCAGGGCAGCCCGGGTAGGCTACACCTTC. Translated: CASSPLIRAARVGYTF.

This chain joins TRBV6-6 and TRBJ1-2; possibly TRBD1 for D (5 bases). The CDR3 runs 15 residues. V was cut by 2 bases and J by 4 bases, with 14 bases left in between. From germline, CDR1 is MNHNY and CDR2 SVGAGI (reference sequence). The CDR3 spells CASSYPREGFYGYTF. CDR3 bases: TGTGCCAGCAGTTACCCTAGGGAGGGGTTCTATGGCTACACCTTC.

Only one count was recorded for this clone. The chain recombines TRBV7-3 with TRBJ2-2, with 15 bases identical to TRBD2. With 5 bases clipped from V and 5 bases from J, the junction kept 6 bases outside the gene matches. The CDR3 has 17 residues. The germline V gene has CDR1 SGHTA and CDR2 FQGTGA. This CDR3 is CASSRTSGGARTGELFF. In DNA, the CDR3 is TGTGCCAGCAGCCGGACTAGCGGGGGGGCGAGAACCGGGGAGCTGTTTTTT.

Written as DNA, the CDR3 is TGTGCCAGCAGTTACTCTGGGGCCGCGGCGAACACTGAAGCTTTCTTT. Protein sequence: CASSYSGAAANTEAFF. V and J are TRBV6-5 and TRBJ1-1; tentatively, D is TRBD1 (5 bases). The CDR3 covers 16 residues. Trimming removed 0 bases at V and 1 base at J, with 12 bases between. The germline CDR1 and CDR2 sequences are MNHEY and SVGAGI.

The V call is TRBV5-1, the J call TRBJ1-2, with no clear D. From germline, CDR1 is SGHRS and CDR2 YFSETQ. This CDR3 has 13 residues. V was shortened by 1 base and J by 1 base, with 5 bases between the two germline ends. The CDR3 nucleotides are TGCGCCAGCAGCTTGCGGGGTAACTATGGCTACACCTTC. Amino acid sequence: CASSLRGNYGYTF.

In this sample, this clone turned up a few times. The gene calls are TRBV30 and TRBJ1-6; TRBD1 aligns across 7 bases. V was clipped by 1 base and J by 7 bases; unmatched bases: 1. This CDR3 region has 13 residues. Germline CDR1 and CDR2: GTSNPN and SVGIG (reference sequence). CDR3 sequence (DNA): TGTGCCTGGAGTGCCAGGGGGAATTCACCCCTCCACTTT. It encodes CAWSARGNSPLHF.

Here the CDR3 DNA reads TGTGCCACCAGCAGCGGACAGGGAGAGACCCAGTACTTC. This translates into CATSSGQGETQYF. This chain uses TRBV15 with TRBJ2-5; 8 nucleotides match TRBD1. Trimming at V came to 3 bases and at J to 4 bases, leaving 1 base not matched to a gene. CDR1 LNHNV and CDR2 YYDKDF come from the germline V gene (reference sequence). CDR3 size: 13 residues.

This clone has more than one count but fewer than ten. The chain recombines TRBV11-2 with TRBJ2-1, with 15 bases lining up with TRBD2. The CDR3 totals 17 residues. Germline loops: CDR1 SGHAT, CDR2 FQNNGV. V lost 4 bases and J lost 8; bases outside the gene matches: 9. Here the CDR3 reads CASSSRTSGGAVDEQFF. The CDR3 region has the DNA TGTGCCAGCAGCTCGCGGACTAGCGGGGGGGCCGTCGATGAGCAGTTCTTC.

V is TRBV19 and J is TRBJ2-7; tentative D call: TRBD1 (6 bases). CDR3 length: 14 amino acids. CDR1 is LNHDA, CDR2 SQIVND, per germline (reference sequence). Trimming took 1 base from V and 1 from J, leaving 8 bases between them. CDR3: CASSIGDISYEQYF. The DNA for the CDR3 is TGTGCCAGTAGTATAGGGGACATATCCTACGAGCAGTACTTC.

The chain joins TRBV6-5 to TRBJ2-3; D may be TRBD2 (5 bases). This CDR3 has 15 amino acids. With 6 bases removed from V and 0 bases from J, the gap between germline ends came to 13 bases. The germline gives CDR1 MNHEY, CDR2 SVGAGI. The CDR3 loop is CASSSERASTDTQYF. DNA for the CDR3: TGTGCCAGCAGCTCCGAGAGGGCGAGCACAGATACGCAGTATTTT.

This clone was recorded a few times. The chain joins TRBV11-2 to TRBJ1-1; 11 bases line up with TRBD1. Germline assignment: CDR1 SGHAT and CDR2 FQNNGV. The CDR3 consists of 16 residues. Losses at the gene ends were 2 bases for V and 0 bases for J; bases not matched to a gene: 2. CDR3 loop: CASSLRTGGMNTEAFF. The CDR3 DNA sequence: TGTGCCAGCAGCTTAAGGACAGGGGGCATGAACACTGAAGCTTTCTTT.

The CDR3 sequence is CASPANGLDEKLFF. As DNA, the CDR3 is TGTGCCAGCCCCGCCAACGGGTTGGATGAAAAACTGTTTTTT. The V call is TRBV6-5, the J call TRBJ1-4; no firm D call. Trimming removed 8 bases from V and 6 bases from J, with 16 bases in between. Germline-derived CDR1 and CDR2 are MNHEY and SVGAGI. This CDR3 is 14 amino acids long.

The chain joins TRBV10-1 to TRBJ1-2; 9 bases fit TRBD1. The V segment lost 6 bases and the J segment 0 bases; nucleotides outside the gene matches: 5. This CDR3 comprises 15 residues. Germline CDR1 reads WNHNN; CDR2 reads SYGVQD (reference sequence). CDR3 in amino acids: CASRSQGAANYGYTF. The CDR3 DNA reads TGCGCCAGCAGATCACAGGGGGCTGCTAACTATGGCTACACCTTC.

The chain carries TRBV7-2 and TRBJ2-1; D possibly corresponds to TRBD1 (6 bases). Between the trimmed V and J ends, which lost 0 bases and 15 bases, there was a span of 9 bases. Germline V gene lookup returns CDR1 SGHTA and CDR2 FQGNSA. CDR3 length: 11 amino acids. Written as DNA, the CDR3 is TGTGCCAGCAGCTTAGCAGGGGGACGGTTCTTC. This codes for CASSLAGGRFF.

The CDR3 loop reads CASRAEERNTEAFF. CDR3 DNA sequence: TGTGCCAGCAGGGCGGAGGAGAGGAACACTGAAGCTTTCTTT. The chain is built from TRBV6-1 and TRBJ1-1, with D hard to call. Germline CDR1 and CDR2: MNHNS and SASEGT. This CDR3 spans 14 amino acids. Trimming took 6 bases from V and 1 from J, leaving 12 bases between them.

DNA for the CDR3: TGTGCCAGCAGCTTGGCCGGACACTACACCTTC. Protein: CASSLAGHYTF. The V gene is TRBV5-4, the J gene TRBJ1-2, with D tentatively TRBD1 (5 bases). V lost 0 bases and J 10 bases, leaving 7 bases between the germline ends. Germline CDR1 is SGHNT and CDR2 is YYREEE (reference sequence). The CDR3 is made up of 11 amino acids.

CDR3 region: CASRRTSGGPTDTQYF. CDR3 sequence (DNA): TGCGCCAGTCGACGGACTAGCGGGGGACCCACAGATACGCAGTATTTT. This chain links TRBV5-1 with TRBJ2-3, with 13 bases that match TRBD2. J lost 2 bases, V lost 8 bases, and 8 bases had no gene match. Germline V gene data show CDR1 as SGHRS and CDR2 as YFSETQ. The length of the CDR3 is 16 residues.

V usage is TRBV12-5 and J usage is TRBJ1-5; D possibly corresponds to TRBD1 (5 bases). The germline V and J ends were trimmed by 1 base and 0 bases, with 10 bases remaining between them. CDR3 length: 16 amino acids. Germline CDR1 and CDR2: LGHNT and FRNRAP. The CDR3 spells CASGLGTSGSNQPQHF. As DNA, the CDR3 is TGTGCTAGTGGTTTGGGGACATCTGGTAGCAATCAGCCCCAGCATTTT.

This clone appeared a single time. V gene TRBV6-1 combines with J gene TRBJ1-2; 7 bases fit TRBD1. The junction had 6 bases not matched to a gene; V was cut back by 7 bases and J by 4 bases. CDR1 is MNHNS, CDR2 SASEGT, per germline. The CDR3 extends over 13 amino acids. This CDR3 is CASNLDRLYGYTF. Written as DNA, the CDR3 is TGTGCCAGCAACTTGGACAGGCTCTATGGCTACACCTTC.